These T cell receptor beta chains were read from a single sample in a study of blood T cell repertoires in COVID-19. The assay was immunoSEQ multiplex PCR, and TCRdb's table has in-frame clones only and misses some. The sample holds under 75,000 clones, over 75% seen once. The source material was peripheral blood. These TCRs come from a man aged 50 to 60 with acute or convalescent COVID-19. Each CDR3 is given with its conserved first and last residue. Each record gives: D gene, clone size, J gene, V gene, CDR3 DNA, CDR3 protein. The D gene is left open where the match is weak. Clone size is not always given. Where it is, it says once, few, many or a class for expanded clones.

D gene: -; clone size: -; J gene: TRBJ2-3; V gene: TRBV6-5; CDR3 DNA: TGTGCCAGCAGTTACACCCCGCCGGGGGGCGCAGATACGCAGTATTTT; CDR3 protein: CASSYTPPGGADTQYF
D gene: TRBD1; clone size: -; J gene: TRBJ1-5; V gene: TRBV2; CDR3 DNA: TGTGCCAGCAGTGGACAGGGGGTCAGTCAGCCCCAGCATTTT; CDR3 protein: CASSGQGVSQPQHF
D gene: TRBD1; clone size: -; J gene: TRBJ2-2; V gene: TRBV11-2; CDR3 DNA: TGTGCCAGCAGCCCACCACCACAGGGGGTGGCCGGGGAGCTGTTTTTT; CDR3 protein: CASSPPPQGVAGELFF
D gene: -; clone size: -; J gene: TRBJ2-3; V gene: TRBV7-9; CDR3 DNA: TGTGCCAGCAGCTTAGCGAACCAACCGACGTGGGCCACAGATACGCAGTATTTT; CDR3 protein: CASSLANQPTWATDTQYF
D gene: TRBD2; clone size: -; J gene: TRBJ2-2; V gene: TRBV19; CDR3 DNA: TGTGCCAGTAGTATAGAGGGGACTAGTGCAATGGGCACCGGGGAGCTGTTTTTT; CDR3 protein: CASSIEGTSAMGTGELFF
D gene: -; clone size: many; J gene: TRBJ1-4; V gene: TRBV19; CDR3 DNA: TGTGCCAGTAACGCTCGGGGGGGAACAACTAATGAAAAACTGTTTTTT; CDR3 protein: CASNARGGTTNEKLFF
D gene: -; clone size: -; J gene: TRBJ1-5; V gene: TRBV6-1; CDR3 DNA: TGTGCCAGCAGTGCGGCCGACGGGTCCCCGAATCAGCCCCAGCATTTT; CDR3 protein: CASSAADGSPNQPQHF
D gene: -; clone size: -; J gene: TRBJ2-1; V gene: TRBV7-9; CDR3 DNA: TGTGCCAGCAGCCCAGGGGTCAATGAGCAGTTCTTC; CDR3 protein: CASSPGVNEQFF
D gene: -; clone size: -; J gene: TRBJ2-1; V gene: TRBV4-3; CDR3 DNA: TGCGCCAGCAGCCAAGCCGCAGGGCAGGGTGAGCAGTTCTTC; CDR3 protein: CASSQAAGQGEQFF
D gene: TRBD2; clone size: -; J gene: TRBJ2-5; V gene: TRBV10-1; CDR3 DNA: TGCGCCAGCAGTGAGTCGTTAGCGGGAGAGACCCAGTACTTC; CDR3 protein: CASSESLAGETQYF
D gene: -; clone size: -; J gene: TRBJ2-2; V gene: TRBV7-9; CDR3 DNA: TGTGCCAGCCGAGGGGGTCCGAACACCGGGGAGCTGTTTTTT; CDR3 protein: CASRGGPNTGELFF
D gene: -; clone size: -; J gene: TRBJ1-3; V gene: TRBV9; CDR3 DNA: TGTGCCAGCAGCGGACCGGGGGGAAACTCTGGAAACACCATATATTTT; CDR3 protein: CASSGPGGNSGNTIYF
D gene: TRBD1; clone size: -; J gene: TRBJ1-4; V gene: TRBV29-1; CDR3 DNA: TGCAGCGCCGCCGGGACAGGGGACCCTGAAAAACTGTTTTTT; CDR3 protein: CSAAGTGDPEKLFF
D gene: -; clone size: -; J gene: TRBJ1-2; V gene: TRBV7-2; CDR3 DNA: TGTGCCAGCAGCTCCGGACGGGGAACCTATGGCTACACCTTC; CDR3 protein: CASSSGRGTYGYTF
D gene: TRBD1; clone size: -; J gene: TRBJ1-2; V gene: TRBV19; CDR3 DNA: TGTGCCAGTAGTATAGTTAGGGGGCTTGATGGCTACACCTTC; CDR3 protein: CASSIVRGLDGYTF
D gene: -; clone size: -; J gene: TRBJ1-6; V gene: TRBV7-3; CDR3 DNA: TGTGCCAGCAGCTTATCCGAGCATTCACCCCTCCACTTT; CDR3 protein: CASSLSEHSPLHF
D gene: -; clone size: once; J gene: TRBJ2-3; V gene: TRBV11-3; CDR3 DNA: TGTGCCAGCAGCGGGAGAGGGACGCAGTATTTT; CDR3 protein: CASSGRGTQYF
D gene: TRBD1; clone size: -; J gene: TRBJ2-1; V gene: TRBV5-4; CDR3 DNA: TGTGCCAGCAGCTTGCCCACTGGACAGGGAAGGAATAATGAGCAGTTCTTC; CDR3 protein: CASSLPTGQGRNNEQFF
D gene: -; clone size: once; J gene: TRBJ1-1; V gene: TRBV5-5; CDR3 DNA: TGTGCCAGCAGCTTGGGACAGGTGAACACTGAAGCTTTCTTT; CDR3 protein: CASSLGQVNTEAFF
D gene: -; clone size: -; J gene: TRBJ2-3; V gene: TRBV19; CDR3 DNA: TGTGCCAGTAGTATTCGGTCGGGCGGGATTGTGACAGATACGCAGTATTTT; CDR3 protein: CASSIRSGGIVTDTQYF
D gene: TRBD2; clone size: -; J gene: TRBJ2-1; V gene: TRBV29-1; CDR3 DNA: TGCAGCGTTGAAGATCGCGTGGGAGGGCGGTACAATGAGCAGTTCTTC; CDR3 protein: CSVEDRVGGRYNEQFF
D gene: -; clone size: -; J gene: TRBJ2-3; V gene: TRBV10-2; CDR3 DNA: TGCGCCAGCAGTGAGGGCGACAGACCCCGCTTAACAGATACGCAGTATTTT; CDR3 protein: CASSEGDRPRLTDTQYF
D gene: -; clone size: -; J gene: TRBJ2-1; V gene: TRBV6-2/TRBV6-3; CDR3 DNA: TGTGCCAGCAGCCCTCAGAGGAGGGCTATCCATGAGCAGTTCTTC; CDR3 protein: CASSPQRRAIHEQFF
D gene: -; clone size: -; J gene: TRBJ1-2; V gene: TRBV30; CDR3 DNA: TGTGCCTGGAGAGGCAGAGTGCAGGGGTGGTCTAATTATGGCTACACCTTC; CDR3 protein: CAWRGRVQGWSNYGYTF
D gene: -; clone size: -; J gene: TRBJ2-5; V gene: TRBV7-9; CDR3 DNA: TGTGCCAGCAGCTTAGCGGCTCAAGAGACCCAGTACTTC; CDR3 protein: CASSLAAQETQYF
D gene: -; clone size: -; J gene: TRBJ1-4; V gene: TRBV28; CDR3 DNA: TGTGCCAGCAGAGGAGGCGGTAATGAAAAACTGTTTTTT; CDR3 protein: CASRGGGNEKLFF
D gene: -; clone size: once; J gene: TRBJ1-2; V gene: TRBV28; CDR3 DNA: TGTGCCAGCAGTTTGGCAGAAATTAACTATGGCTACACCTTC; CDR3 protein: CASSLAEINYGYTF
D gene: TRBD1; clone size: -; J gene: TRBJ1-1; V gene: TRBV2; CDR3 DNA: TGTGCCAGCAGTGAGCAAGGGGGCGGTCTTGAAGCTTTCTTT; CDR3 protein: CASSEQGGGLEAFF
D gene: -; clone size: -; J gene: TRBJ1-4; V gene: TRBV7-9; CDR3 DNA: TGTGCCAGCAGCTCAGAACAGGGTCGGGCTAATGAAAAACTGTTTTTT; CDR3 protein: CASSSEQGRANEKLFF
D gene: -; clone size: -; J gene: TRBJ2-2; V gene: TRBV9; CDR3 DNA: TGTGCCAGCAGCCCCCTCGTCCTGACCGGGGAGCTGTTTTTT; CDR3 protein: CASSPLVLTGELFF
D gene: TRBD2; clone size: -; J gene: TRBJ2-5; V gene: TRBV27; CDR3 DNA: TGTGCCAGCAGCCCCGGGACTAGCGGGAGGGGTGGAGAGACCCAGTACTTC; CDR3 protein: CASSPGTSGRGGETQYF
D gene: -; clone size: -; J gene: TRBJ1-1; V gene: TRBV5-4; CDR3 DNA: TGTGCCAGCAGCCTTGACAGTTTTGGAGCTTTCTTT; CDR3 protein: CASSLDSFGAFF
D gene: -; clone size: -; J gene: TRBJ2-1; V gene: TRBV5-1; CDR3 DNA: TGCGCCAGCAGCTCTGGGCTAGCGACGGGCTCCTACAATGAGCAGTTCTTC; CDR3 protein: CASSSGLATGSYNEQFF
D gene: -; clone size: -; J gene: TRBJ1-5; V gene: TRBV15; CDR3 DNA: TGTGCCACCAGCAGAGCCACTGGAGTATACGGAAGCAATCAGCCCCAGCATTTT; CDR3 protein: CATSRATGVYGSNQPQHF
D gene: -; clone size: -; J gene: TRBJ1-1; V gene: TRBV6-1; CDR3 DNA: TGTGCCAGCAGTGAAGTGAGGGTAGTCACTGAAGCTTTCTTT; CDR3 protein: CASSEVRVVTEAFF
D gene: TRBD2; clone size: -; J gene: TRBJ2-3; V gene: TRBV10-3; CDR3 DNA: TGTGCCATCAGCAGCGGGTTGGCTAGCGGGAGTTCAGATACGCAGTATTTT; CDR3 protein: CAISSGLASGSSDTQYF
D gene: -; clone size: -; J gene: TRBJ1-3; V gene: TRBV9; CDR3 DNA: TGTGCCAGCAGCGCCTTGACTAGCGGAGGAAACACCATATATTTT; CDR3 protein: CASSALTSGGNTIYF
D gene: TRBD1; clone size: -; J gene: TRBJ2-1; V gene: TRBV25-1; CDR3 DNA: TGTGCCAGCAGTGAATATGTGGGACAGGGGAGTAATGAGCAGTTCTTC; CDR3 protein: CASSEYVGQGSNEQFF
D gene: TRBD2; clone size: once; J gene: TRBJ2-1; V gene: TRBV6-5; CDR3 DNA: TGTGCCATAGCTAGCGGGCTTAGCTCCTACAATGAGCAGTTCTTC; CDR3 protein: CAIASGLSSYNEQFF
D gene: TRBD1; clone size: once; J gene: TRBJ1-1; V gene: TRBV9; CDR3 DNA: TGTGCCAGCAGCCCCCAGGGGGCTCTAGGCACTGAAGCTTTCTTT; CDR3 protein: CASSPQGALGTEAFF
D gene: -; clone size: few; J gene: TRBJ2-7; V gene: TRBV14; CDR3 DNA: TGTGCCAGCAGCCAAGGTCCACTAGCTGTGATCGTCTACGAGCAGTACTTC; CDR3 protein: CASSQGPLAVIVYEQYF
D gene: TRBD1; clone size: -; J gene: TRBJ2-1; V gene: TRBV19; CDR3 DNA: TGTGCCAGTAGTATGACCAGGGGGAGTGATGAGCAGTTCTTC; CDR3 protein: CASSMTRGSDEQFF
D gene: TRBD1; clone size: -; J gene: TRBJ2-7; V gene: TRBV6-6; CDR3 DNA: TGTGCCAGCAGGACGGGACAGGGGCAAACCTACGAGCAGTACTTC; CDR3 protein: CASRTGQGQTYEQYF
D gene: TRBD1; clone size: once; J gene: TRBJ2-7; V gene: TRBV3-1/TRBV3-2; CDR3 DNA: TGTGCCAGCAGCCCAGTGACAGGGGGATCCTACGAGCAGTACTTC; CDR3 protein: CASSPVTGGSYEQYF
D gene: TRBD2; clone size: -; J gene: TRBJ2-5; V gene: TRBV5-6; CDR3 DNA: TGTGCCAGCAGCTTGAAGGTGGGGGGGATCCAAGAGACCCAGTACTTC; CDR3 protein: CASSLKVGGIQETQYF
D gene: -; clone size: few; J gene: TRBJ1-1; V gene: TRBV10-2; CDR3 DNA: TGCGCCAGCAGTGGGACAGTGGGGAACACTGAAGCTTTCTTT; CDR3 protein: CASSGTVGNTEAFF
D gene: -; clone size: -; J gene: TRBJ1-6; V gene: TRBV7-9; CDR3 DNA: TGTGCCAGCAGCCTCAGGGAGGGCAATTCACCCCTCCACTTT; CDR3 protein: CASSLREGNSPLHF
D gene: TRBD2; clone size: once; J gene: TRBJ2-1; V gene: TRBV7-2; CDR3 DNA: TGTGCCAGCAGCTCTAGCGGGGTAACTTACAATGAGCAGTTCTTC; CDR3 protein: CASSSSGVTYNEQFF
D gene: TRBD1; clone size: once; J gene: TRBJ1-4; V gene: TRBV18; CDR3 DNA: TGTGCCAGCTCAATGGGACAGACCGAGGGAGAAAAACTGTTTTTT; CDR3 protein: CASSMGQTEGEKLFF
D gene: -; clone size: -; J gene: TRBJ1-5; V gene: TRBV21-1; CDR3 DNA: TGTGCCAGCAGCAAAATTGGGGACAGGCGCCGGGGTTGGCCCCAGCATTTT; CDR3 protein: CASSKIGDRRRGWPQHF
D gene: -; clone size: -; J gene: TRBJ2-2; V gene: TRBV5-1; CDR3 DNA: TGCGCCAGCAGCTTGGCCGCGGGACAGATAAACGCGAACACCGGGGAGCTGTTTTTT; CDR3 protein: CASSLAAGQINANTGELFF
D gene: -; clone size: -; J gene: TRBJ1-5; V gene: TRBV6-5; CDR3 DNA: TGTGCCAGCAGTCCCCGGACACCAGATCAGCCCCAGCATTTT; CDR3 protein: CASSPRTPDQPQHF
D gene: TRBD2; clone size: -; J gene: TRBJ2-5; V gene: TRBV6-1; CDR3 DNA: TGTGCCAGCAGTGCACGGGCGGGAGGTCGTTGGGAGACCCAGTACTTC; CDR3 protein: CASSARAGGRWETQYF
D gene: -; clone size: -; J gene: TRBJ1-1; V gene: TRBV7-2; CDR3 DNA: TGTGCCAGCCAAACCCGGGGGGCTTTCGGCACTGAAGCTTTCTTT; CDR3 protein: CASQTRGAFGTEAFF
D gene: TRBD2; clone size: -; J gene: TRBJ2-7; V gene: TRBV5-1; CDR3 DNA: TGCGCCAGCAGCTTGGAATCGGGACTAGGAACAGGCGAGCAGTACTTC; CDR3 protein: CASSLESGLGTGEQYF
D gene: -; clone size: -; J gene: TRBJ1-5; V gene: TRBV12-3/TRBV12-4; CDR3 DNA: TGTGCCAGCAGTGGCGGGGGTTTTCAGCCCCAGCATTTT; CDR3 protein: CASSGGGFQPQHF
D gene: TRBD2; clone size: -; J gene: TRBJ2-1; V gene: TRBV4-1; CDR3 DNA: TGCGCCAGCAGCCAAGTCGCTAGCGGGAGGGGCCATGAGCAGTTCTTC; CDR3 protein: CASSQVASGRGHEQFF
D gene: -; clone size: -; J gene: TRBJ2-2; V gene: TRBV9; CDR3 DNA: TGTGCCAGCAGCCCCCGTTTTGAGGGAGGGGAGCTGTTTTTT; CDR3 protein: CASSPRFEGGELFF
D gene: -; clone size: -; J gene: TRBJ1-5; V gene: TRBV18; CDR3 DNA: TGTGCCAGCTCACCACCGGGACAAGGGGTGAATCAGCCCCAGCATTTT; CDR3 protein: CASSPPGQGVNQPQHF